What follows are 30 T cell receptor beta chains derived from one specimen sequenced in a study of blood T cell repertoires in COVID-19 (TCRdb year 2020). The library was prepared using the immunoSEQ multiplex PCR assay. TCRdb retrieved this table from immuneACCESS and kept in-frame rearrangements only. Not all clones are present; in checked studies, unresolved V genes account for under half, and no reason is known for the remainder. This sample lists 200,000 to 250,000 clones; roughly 80% were detected once. The leading ten clones occupy roughly 7.6% of the sample. The sequenced material came from peripheral blood. Receptor source: a woman older than 75 with COVID-19, enrolled during active disease.

The rearrangement joins TRBV28 to TRBJ2-2, with TRBD1 identical over 9 bases. In germline, CDR1 is MDHEN, CDR2 SYDVKM. J was trimmed by 6 bases and V by 11 bases; bases with no gene match: 13. This CDR3 has 15 amino acids. For the CDR3, the DNA is TGTGCCTGCTCTCCTCCGGGACAGGGATCCGGGGAGCTGTTTTTT. Protein product: CACSPPGQGSGELFF.

The CDR3 DNA reads as TGTGCCAGCTCACAGGACAGAAACACTGAAGCTTTCTTT. As protein: CASSQDRNTEAFF. The V gene is TRBV18, the J gene TRBJ1-1; weak D call: TRBD1 (6 bases). Germline assignment: CDR1 KGHSH and CDR2 LQKENI. The length of the CDR3 is 13 residues. Trimming took off 4 bases at V and 2 bases at J, with 8 bases between the two ends.

The V call is TRBV9, the J call TRBJ2-1; 10 nucleotides align to TRBD2. J lost 5 bases, V lost 0 bases, and 8 bases had no gene match. Per the germline V gene, CDR1 is SGDLS and CDR2 is YYNGEE. CDR3 length equals 17 residues. CDR3 DNA: TGTGCCAGCAGCGTAGGGACTAGCGGAGCGGCCGACAATGAGCAGTTCTTC. Translated, it gives CASSVGTSGAADNEQFF.

V usage is TRBV18 and J usage is TRBJ2-5, with D perhaps TRBD2 (5 bases). Germline-derived CDR1 and CDR2 are KGHSH and LQKENI. The CDR3 has 13 residues. Trimming cost V 5 bases and J 3 bases, with 10 bases left between them. The CDR3 sequence: CASSAGIEETQYF. DNA of the CDR3: TGTGCCAGCTCAGCCGGGATAGAAGAGACCCAGTACTTC.

In this sample, this clone turned up a few times. The V call is TRBV28, the J call TRBJ2-1; the D gene is possibly TRBD2 (6 bases). CDR1 is MDHEN and CDR2 is SYDVKM in the germline V gene. V was trimmed by 9 bases and J by 2 bases, leaving 17 bases between them. The CDR3 consists of 15 residues. The CDR3 region has the DNA TGTGCCAGTAGAACAGGCGGGAACGCCTACAATGAGCAGTTCTTC. The encoded protein is CASRTGGNAYNEQFF.

This clone came up once. V usage is TRBV5-6 and J usage is TRBJ2-2, with 11 nucleotides matching TRBD1. Germline V CDR1 and CDR2: SGHDT, YYEEEE. V shed 4 bases, J shed 5 bases, and the junction held 7 bases outside the gene matches. The CDR3 covers 16 residues. CDR3 sequence (DNA): TGTGCCAGCAGCCGATTCGGGACAGGGGGAACCGGGGAGCTGTTTTTT. It is translated as CASSRFGTGGTGELFF.

V usage is TRBV5-4 and J usage is TRBJ2-1; 7 bases fit TRBD1. The CDR3 length is 15 residues. Germline loops: CDR1 SGHNT, CDR2 YYREEE (reference sequence). V dropped 4 bases and J dropped 4; count of bases not matched to a gene: 8. CDR3 in amino acids: CASSLDKGAYNEQFF. Here the CDR3 DNA reads TGTGCCAGCAGCCTTGACAAGGGGGCGTACAATGAGCAGTTCTTC.

The rearrangement joins TRBV12-3 or TRBV12-4 to TRBJ1-2, with a weak D call TRBD1 (6 bases). This CDR3 comprises 13 residues. The ends were cut back, 8 bases at V and 6 bases at J, with 16 bases in the middle. The CDR3 here is CASGPGRGNGYTF. CDR3 in DNA: TGTGCCAGCGGTCCGGGCAGGGGAAATGGCTACACCTTC.

The chain is built from TRBV5-5 and TRBJ1-6; D gene unclear. V lost 4 bases and J lost 13, with 21 bases in between. The CDR3 has 15 amino acids. Per germline, CDR1 SGHKS and CDR2 YYEKEE (reference sequence). The CDR3 spells CASSQASGPLDPLHF. CDR3 nucleotides: TGTGCCAGCAGCCAGGCATCAGGCCCTCTCGATCCCCTCCACTTT. Together with reference TRBV5-5 and TRBJ1-6, the CDR3 gives the full variable domain: DAGVTQSPTHLIKTRGQQVTLRCSPISGHKSVSWYQQVLGQGPQFIFQYYEKEERGRGNFPDRFSARQFPNYSSELNVNALLLGDSALYLCASSQASGPLDPLHFGNGTRLTVT.

The V gene is TRBV3-1 (or the pseudogene TRBV3-2), the J gene TRBJ2-7, with D uncertain. This CDR3 region has 14 residues. Germline assignment: CDR1 LGHDT and CDR2 YNNKEL (reference sequence). Deletions cut 1 base from V and 1 base from J, with 8 bases between. The CDR3 DNA reads TGTGCCAGCAGCCAAGCGATTAGTTCCTACGAGCAGTACTTC. It translates to CASSQAISSYEQYF.

The chain combines TRBV7-3 with TRBJ2-1; D uncertain. The V end was cut by 2 bases, the J end by 2 bases, with 7 bases between. The CDR3 totals 14 residues. CDR1 is SGHTA and CDR2 is FQGTGA in the germline V gene. The CDR3 DNA sequence: TGTGCCAGCAGCTTATCCGCAGCCTACAATGAGCAGTTCTTC. Translated: CASSLSAAYNEQFF.

V usage is TRBV25-1 and J usage is TRBJ2-3; possible D gene TRBD2, 7 bases. This CDR3 spans 16 amino acids. In germline, CDR1 is MGHDK, CDR2 SYGVNS. Trimming stripped 5 bases from V and 5 bases from J, with 20 bases between. The CDR3 protein is CASSPLGGRGGDTQYF. CDR3 sequence (DNA): TGTGCCAGCAGTCCCCTCGGGGGGCGGGGAGGAGATACGCAGTATTTT.

The chain links TRBV28 to TRBJ2-7; tentative D call: TRBD2 (6 bases). V was shortened by 6 bases and J by 5 bases, with 11 bases between the two germline ends. The CDR3 has 12 residues. Germline values: CDR1 MDHEN, CDR2 SYDVKM. The CDR3 region is CASRRTGDEQYF. CDR3 coding DNA: TGTGCCAGCAGACGTACGGGGGACGAGCAGTACTTC.

In its sample, this clone was seen a few times. V usage is TRBV11-2 and J usage is TRBJ2-4; possibly TRBD1 for D (5 bases). The CDR3 is 15 amino acids. CDR1 SGHAT and CDR2 FQNNGV come from the germline V gene. V gave up 8 bases and J gave up 0 bases, with 14 bases separating them. The CDR3 coding sequence is TGTGCCAGCGGAACAGGTTCCCTAGCCAAAAACATTCAGTACTTC. This encodes CASGTGSLAKNIQYF.

The chain employs TRBV7-8 and TRBJ1-3; 9 bases map to TRBD1. V lost 8 bases to trimming and J lost 4 bases; unmatched junction nucleotides: 3. CDR3 length: 13 residues. Germline lookup yields CDR1 SGHVS and CDR2 FQNEAQ. The CDR3 region is CASGQGRGNTIYF. CDR3 coding DNA: TGTGCCAGCGGACAGGGGCGAGGAAACACCATATATTTT.

The gene calls are TRBV27 and TRBJ1-5; D might be TRBD1 (5 bases). V was clipped by 5 bases and J by 0 bases, with 14 bases between them. The CDR3 has 16 amino acids. Germline V gene data show CDR1 as MNHEY and CDR2 as SMNVEV (reference sequence). The CDR3 is CASSPQWGGSNQPQHF. The CDR3 DNA sequence: TGTGCCAGCAGTCCTCAATGGGGGGGTAGCAATCAGCCCCAGCATTTT.

The chain links TRBV10-3 to TRBJ2-1; D is ambiguous. The ends were cut back, 2 bases at V and 2 bases at J, with 7 bases in the middle. CDR1 ENHRY and CDR2 SYGVKD come from the germline V gene. The CDR3 covers 14 residues. The CDR3 DNA reads as TGTGCCATCAGTGAGAGCTTGACCTACAATGAGCAGTTCTTC. Its translation is CAISESLTYNEQFF.

V usage is TRBV5-1 and J usage is TRBJ1-1, with D possibly TRBD1 on 6 matching bases. Germline lookup yields CDR1 SGHRS and CDR2 YFSETQ. This CDR3 comprises 14 residues. V lost 0 bases and J 1 base, leaving 7 bases between the germline ends. The CDR3 here is CASSLVGGNTEAFF. CDR3 bases: TGCGCCAGCAGCTTGGTAGGGGGGAACACTGAAGCTTTCTTT.

The V call is TRBV5-4, the J call TRBJ2-7; D is unclear. V gave up 0 bases and J gave up 3 bases, with 16 bases separating them. CDR1 is SGHNT, CDR2 YYREEE, per germline (reference sequence). The CDR3 totals 16 residues. CDR3 DNA: TGTGCCAGCAGCTTGGGCCCGAACTTATCAAACTACGAGCAGTACTTC. Amino acid sequence: CASSLGPNLSNYEQYF.

The chain carries TRBV3-1 (or the pseudogene TRBV3-2) and TRBJ1-2; D remains ambiguous. The CDR3 runs 13 residues. The V end was cut by 5 bases, the J end by 6 bases, with 13 bases between. From germline, CDR1 is LGHDT and CDR2 YNNKEL (reference sequence). The DNA for the CDR3 is TGTGCCAGCAGCACTCCTAGTCGTAATGGCTACACCTTC. This encodes CASSTPSRNGYTF.

The gene calls are TRBV6-1 and TRBJ2-5, with a weak D call TRBD1 (6 bases). This CDR3 has 15 residues. Trimming removed 1 base from V and 5 bases from J, with 14 bases in between. The germline V gene encodes CDR1 MNHNS and CDR2 SASEGT. CDR3 sequence (DNA): TGTGCCAGCAGTGAAGGGGGGCCAGGGTACGAGACCCAGTACTTC. Its protein is CASSEGGPGYETQYF.

This clone was observed a handful of times. The rearrangement uses TRBV19 and TRBJ2-7, with D possibly being TRBD2 (5 bases). V lost 6 bases to trimming and J lost 2 bases, with 8 bases between them. The CDR3 spans 12 residues. Germline V gene data show CDR1 as LNHDA and CDR2 as SQIVND (reference sequence). CDR3 sequence (DNA): TGTGCCAGTAGCGGGGAAGCCTACGAGCAGTACTTC. Protein sequence: CASSGEAYEQYF.

The V gene is TRBV6-1, the J gene TRBJ1-2; 7 bases agree with TRBD1. V lost 2 bases to trimming and J lost 13 bases; unmatched junction nucleotides: 13. There are 14 residues in the CDR3. Germline V CDR1 and CDR2: MNHNS, SASEGT. The CDR3 DNA follows: TGTGCCAGCAGTGAAATGGGACAGCAGACCTCGCCCACCTTC. As protein: CASSEMGQQTSPTF.

The rearrangement uses TRBV3-1 (or the pseudogene TRBV3-2) and TRBJ1-2, with D perhaps TRBD1 (6 bases). The germline CDR1 and CDR2 sequences are LGHDT and YNNKEL (reference sequence). V lost 0 bases and J lost 12, with 14 bases in between. The CDR3 runs to 13 residues. The CDR3 DNA reads TGTGCCAGCAGCCAAGATCTACCCAGGGGACACACCTTC. Amino acids: CASSQDLPRGHTF.

The V and J genes are TRBV5-1 and TRBJ2-1; D is unresolved. CDR3 length: 14 amino acids. Germline loops: CDR1 SGHRS, CDR2 YFSETQ. Between the trimmed V and J ends, which lost 7 bases and 6 bases, there was a span of 17 bases. The CDR3 DNA reads as TGCGCCAGCCAGTCGAGTGTGCAGGCCAATGAGCAGTTCTTC. This translates into CASQSSVQANEQFF.

CDR3 amino acids: CASSLDSKNIQYF. CDR3 in DNA: TGTGCCAGCAGCCTGGACAGCAAAAACATTCAGTACTTC. This rearrangement joins TRBV5-8 to TRBJ2-4, with D possibly TRBD1 on 6 matching bases. This CDR3 is 13 amino acids long. V was clipped by 4 bases and J by 3 bases, with 8 bases between them. The V gene's germline CDR1 is SGHTS and CDR2 YDEGEE.

J is TRBJ1-5 and V is TRBV7-2, with TRBD1 identical over 7 bases. J gave up 7 bases and V 5 bases, and 8 bases lay outside the gene matches. The CDR3 extends over 14 amino acids. Germline V lookup: CDR1 SGHTA, CDR2 FQGNSA. CDR3 protein: CASSIPGQYQPQHF. CDR3 coding DNA: TGTGCCAGCAGCATACCGGGACAGTACCAGCCCCAGCATTTT.

This rearrangement joins TRBV9 to TRBJ1-6; 8 bases are a match to TRBD1. The CDR3 contains 16 residues. Germline V CDR1 and CDR2: SGDLS, YYNGEE. V was pared by 3 bases and J by 7 bases, with 9 bases of the junction left unmatched. CDR3 protein: CASSATGQGVNSPLHF. The CDR3 bases are TGTGCCAGCAGCGCCACAGGACAGGGCGTGAATTCACCCCTCCACTTT.

The chain joins TRBV28 to TRBJ1-2; 12 nucleotides align to TRBD1. The germline V gene has CDR1 MDHEN and CDR2 SYDVKM. The junction had 20 bases not matched to a gene; V was cut back by 11 bases and J by 4 bases. This CDR3 is built from 18 residues. The CDR3 nucleotides read TGTGCCGCCATGATTCCGGGACAGGGGGCGTCTGATATCTATGGCTACACCTTC. Translating it yields CAAMIPGQGASDIYGYTF.

Of note for this clone: Compared with germline, one end of the junction differs, possibly owing to a read error. The CDR3 sequence is CASSIPPSGTGAKSNNGYTF. The CDR3 region has the DNA TGTGCCAGTAGTATTCCCCCTTCGGGAACCGGAGCGAAGTCTAACAATGGCTACACCTTC. The V call is TRBV19, the J call TRBJ1-2; no clear D. CDR1 and CDR2 (germline): LNHDA, SQIVND (reference sequence). The CDR3 has 20 amino acids.